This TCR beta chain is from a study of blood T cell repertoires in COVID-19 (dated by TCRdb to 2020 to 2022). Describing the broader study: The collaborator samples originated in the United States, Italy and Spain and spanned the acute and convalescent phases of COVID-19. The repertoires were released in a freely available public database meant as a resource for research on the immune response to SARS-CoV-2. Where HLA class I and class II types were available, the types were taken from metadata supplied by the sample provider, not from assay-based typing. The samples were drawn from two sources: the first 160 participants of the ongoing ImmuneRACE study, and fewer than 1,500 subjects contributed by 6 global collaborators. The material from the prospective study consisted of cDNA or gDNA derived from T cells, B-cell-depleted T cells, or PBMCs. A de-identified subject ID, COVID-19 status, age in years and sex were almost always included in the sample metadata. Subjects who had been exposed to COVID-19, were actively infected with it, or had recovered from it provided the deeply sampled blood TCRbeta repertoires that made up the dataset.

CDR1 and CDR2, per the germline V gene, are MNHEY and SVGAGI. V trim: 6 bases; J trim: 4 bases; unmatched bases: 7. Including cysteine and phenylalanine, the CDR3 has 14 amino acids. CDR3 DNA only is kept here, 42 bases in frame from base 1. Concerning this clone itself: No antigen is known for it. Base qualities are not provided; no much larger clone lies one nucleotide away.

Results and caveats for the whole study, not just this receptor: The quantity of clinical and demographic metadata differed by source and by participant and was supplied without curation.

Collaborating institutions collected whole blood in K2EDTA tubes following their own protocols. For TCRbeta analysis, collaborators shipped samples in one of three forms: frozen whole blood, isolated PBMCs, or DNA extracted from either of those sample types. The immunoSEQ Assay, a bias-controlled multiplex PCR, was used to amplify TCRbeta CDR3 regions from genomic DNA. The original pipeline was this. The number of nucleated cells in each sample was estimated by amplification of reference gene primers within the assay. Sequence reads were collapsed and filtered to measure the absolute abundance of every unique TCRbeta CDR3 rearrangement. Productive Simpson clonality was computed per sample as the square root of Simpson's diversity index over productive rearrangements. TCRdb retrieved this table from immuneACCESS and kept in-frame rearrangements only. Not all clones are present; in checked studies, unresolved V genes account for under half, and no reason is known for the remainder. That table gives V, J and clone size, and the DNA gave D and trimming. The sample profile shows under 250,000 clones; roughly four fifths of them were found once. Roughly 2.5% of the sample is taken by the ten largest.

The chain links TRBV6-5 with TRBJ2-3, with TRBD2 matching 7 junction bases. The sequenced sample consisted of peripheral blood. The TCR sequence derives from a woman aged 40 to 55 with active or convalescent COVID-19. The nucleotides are TGTGCCAGCAGCCTCAGTGCGGGGGCAGATACGCAGTATTTT. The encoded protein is CASSLSAGADTQYF.